Listed here are 8 T cell receptor beta chains from one sample, sequenced in a study of T cells expressing NK-cell markers (dated by TCRdb to about 2020). The library was made by 5' RACE. These reads were obtained on an Illumina HiSeq 2000. Reprocessed by TCRdb, the reads give a single entry per CDR3 protein sequence, without DNA. The sample table holds almost 450,000 distinct CDR3 sequences. 7.3% of the sample is in the top ten clones. Sequenced input: blood T cells: a sorted CD56 or NKG2C T cell subset, CD4+ or CD8+ T cells, or bulk PBMC T cells (not recorded which). The receptors shown here come from a woman aged 18 to 75 in good health.

V and J are TRBV11-2 and TRBJ2-7; TCRdb indicates TRBD1, and absent DNA this call remains unverified. The CDR3 totals 14 residues. Germline V CDR1 and CDR2: SGHAT, FQNNGV. CDR3 loop: CASSSGTGDLEQYF. The full variable domain, its missing parts supplied by reference TRBV11-2 and TRBJ2-7, is EAGVAQSPRYKIIEKRQSVAFWCNPISGHATLYWYQQILGQGPKLLIQFQNNGVVDDSQLPKDRFSAERLKGVDSTLKIQPAKLEDSAVYLCASSSGTGDLEQYFGPGTRLTVT.

J is TRBJ2-5 and V is TRBV5-1; TCRdb calls TRBD1, which cannot be checked without DNA. Germline-derived CDR1 and CDR2 are SGHRS and YFSETQ. The CDR3 totals 16 residues. The CDR3 loop reads CASSLGAKDSQETQYF.

The chain has TRBV29-1 and TRBJ2-7; the D call of TRBD2 rests on TCRdb alone, since no DNA is present to check it. CDR1 is SQVTM, CDR2 ANQGSEA, per germline. This CDR3 spans 16 amino acids. CDR3 amino acids: CSVPSGTSGRSYEQYF.

V usage is TRBV5-4 and J usage is TRBJ2-2; TCRdb picks TRBD1, but there is no DNA to check that call. Looked up from germline, CDR1 is SGHNT and CDR2 is YYREEE (reference sequence). The length of the CDR3 is 16 residues. The CDR3 region is CASSLRYRGLTGGLFF.

The rearrangement links TRBV7-3 to TRBJ2-2; TCRdb indicates TRBD2, and absent DNA this call remains unverified. Germline CDR1 SGHTA, CDR2 FQGTGA. This CDR3 spans 16 amino acids. CDR3 sequence: CASSLPGSGRAGELFF.

The CDR3 here is CSVEDLADPYEQYF. The chain joins TRBV29-1 to TRBJ2-7; TCRdb reports TRBD2, a call that lacks DNA to check it against. Per the germline V gene, CDR1 is SQVTM and CDR2 is ANQGSEA. The CDR3 loop spans 14 amino acids.

V gene TRBV20-1 combines with J gene TRBJ1-4; TCRdb selects TRBD1, and the lack of DNA leaves this call unchecked. The germline gives CDR1 DFQATT, CDR2 SNEGSKA (reference sequence). The CDR3 covers 13 residues. CDR3 amino acids: CSAPTGSDEKLFF.

The rearrangement links TRBV12-3 or TRBV12-4 to TRBJ2-2; TCRdb names TRBD2, which stays unverified in the absence of DNA. The CDR3 is made up of 15 amino acids. The chain's CDR3 is CASRTWGRPTGELFF.